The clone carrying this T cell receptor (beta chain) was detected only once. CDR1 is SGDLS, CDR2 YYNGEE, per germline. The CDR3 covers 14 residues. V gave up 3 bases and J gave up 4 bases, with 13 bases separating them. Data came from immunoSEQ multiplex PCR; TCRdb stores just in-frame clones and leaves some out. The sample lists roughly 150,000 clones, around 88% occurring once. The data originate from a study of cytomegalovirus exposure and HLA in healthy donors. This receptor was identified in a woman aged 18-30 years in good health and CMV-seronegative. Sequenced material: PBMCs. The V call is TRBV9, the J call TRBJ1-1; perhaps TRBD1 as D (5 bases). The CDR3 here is CASSATAGGTEAFF. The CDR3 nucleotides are TGTGCCAGCAGCGCGACGGCCGGGGGCACTGAAGCTTTCTTT.